These 4 T cell receptor beta chains originate from one sample sequenced in a study of cytomegalovirus exposure and HLA in healthy donors. Method: immunoSEQ multiplex PCR; TCRdb's copy keeps in-frame clones and lacks some. Of 90,000 to 120,000 clones listed, roughly 95% are singletons. The sample consisted of PBMCs. The source is a woman aged 18-29 years in good health and CMV-seronegative.

The genes are TRBV6-5 and TRBJ1-1; D remains ambiguous. The CDR3 has 15 residues. Germline V gene data show CDR1 as MNHEY and CDR2 as SVGAGI. The V gene lost 0 bases and the J gene lost 1 base, with 9 bases spanning the gap. CDR3 in DNA: TGTGCCAGCAGTTACTCTTGGAGATCGAACACTGAAGCTTTCTTT. This sequence encodes CASSYSWRSNTEAFF.

This chain connects TRBV28 to TRBJ1-3; TRBD1 agrees at 11 bases. Trimming at V came to 7 bases and at J to 0 bases, leaving 11 bases not matched to a gene. CDR1 MDHEN and CDR2 SYDVKM come from the germline V gene. This CDR3 has 18 amino acids. The CDR3 DNA is TGTGCCAGCACCAAAGGGACAGGGGGTACTAGCTCTGGAAACACCATATATTTT. Its translation is CASTKGTGGTSSGNTIYF.

CDR3 loop: CASSHTSGGHTDTQYF. Written as DNA, the CDR3 is TGCGCCAGCAGCCATACTTCCGGGGGGCACACAGATACGCAGTATTTT. The rearrangement uses TRBV4-3 and TRBJ2-3; D perhaps matches TRBD2 (7 bases). CDR3 length equals 16 residues. Germline V gives CDR1 LGHNA, CDR2 YSLEER. With 3 bases removed from V and 2 bases from J, the gap between germline ends came to 15 bases.

This chain's CDR3 is CASSPRQGVSEKLFF. The CDR3 DNA follows: TGTGCCAGCAGCCCGAGACAGGGTGTGAGTGAAAAACTGTTTTTT. The chain combines TRBV7-2 with TRBJ1-4; 7 bases are a match to TRBD1. This CDR3 contains 15 residues. Germline loops: CDR1 SGHTA, CDR2 FQGNSA. The junction had 10 bases not matched to a gene; V was cut back by 5 bases and J by 7 bases.